This TCR beta chain was captured in a study of T-cell memory formation after mild COVID-19. Study-level results: Day 37-peaking second-wave clones had unconfirmed SARS-CoV-2 specificity. Most CD4+ clones that shrank were in CM and EM, while CD8+ ones turned up in EMRA. Whereas later expanders leaned CD4+, clones contracting day 15 to 85 showed a balanced CD4/CD8 makeup.

Only a few counts were recorded for this clonotype. Its antigen is still unknown. With constant-segment primers, 5'RACE yielded cDNA libraries of TCR alpha and TCR beta that carried sample barcodes and UMIs. TCRdb independently ran MiXCR on the 5' RACE reads; one entry per CDR3 protein. The sample has 200,000 to 250,000 distinct CDR3 sequences, roughly 9.4% seen once. Germline V CDR1 and CDR2: DFQATT, SNEGSKA (reference sequence). This CDR3 has 12 residues. The V gene lost 5 bases and the J gene lost 4 bases, with 11 bases spanning the gap. This clonotype originated in a man younger than 35 who had mild COVID-19 (a few samples of this study predate the infection). Cell type and time point are not known. Sequencing was done on a sample of PBMCs or a T cell subset sorted from them (not recorded which). The rearrangement joins TRBV20-1 to TRBJ1-2; possible D gene TRBD1, 6 bases. Written as DNA, the CDR3 is TGCAGTGCTTCCGGACAGAGCTATGGCTACACCTTC. Protein sequence: CSASGQSYGYTF.